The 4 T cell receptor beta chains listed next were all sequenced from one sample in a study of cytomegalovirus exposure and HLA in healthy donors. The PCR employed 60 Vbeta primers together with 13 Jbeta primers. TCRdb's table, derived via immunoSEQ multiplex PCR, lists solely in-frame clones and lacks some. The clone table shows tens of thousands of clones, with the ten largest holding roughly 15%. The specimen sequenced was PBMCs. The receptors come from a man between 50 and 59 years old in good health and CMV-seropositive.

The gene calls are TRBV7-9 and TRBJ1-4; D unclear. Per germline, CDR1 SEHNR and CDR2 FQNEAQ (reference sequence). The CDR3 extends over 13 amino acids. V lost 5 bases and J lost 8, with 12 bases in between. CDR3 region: CASSEAVGEKLFF. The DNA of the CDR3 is TGTGCCAGCAGCGAAGCGGTGGGGGAAAAACTGTTTTTT.

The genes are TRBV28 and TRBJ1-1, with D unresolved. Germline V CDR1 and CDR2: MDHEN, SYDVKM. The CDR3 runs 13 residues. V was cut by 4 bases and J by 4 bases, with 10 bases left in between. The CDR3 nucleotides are TGTGCCAGCAGTTATGACCGGGGCACTGAAGCTTTCTTT. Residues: CASSYDRGTEAFF.

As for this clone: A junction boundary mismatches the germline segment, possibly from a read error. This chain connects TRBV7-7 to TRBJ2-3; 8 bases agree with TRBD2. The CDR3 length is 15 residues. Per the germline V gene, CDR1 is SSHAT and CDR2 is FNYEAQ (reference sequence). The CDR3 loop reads CASSLGLGVTDTQYF. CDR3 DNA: TGTGCTAGCAGCTTGGGACTAGGGGTCACAGATACGCAGTATTTT.

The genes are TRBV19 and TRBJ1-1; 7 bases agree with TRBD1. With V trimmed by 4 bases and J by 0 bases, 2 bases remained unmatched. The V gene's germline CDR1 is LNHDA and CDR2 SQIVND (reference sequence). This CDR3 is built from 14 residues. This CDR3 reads CASSTGTVNTEAFF. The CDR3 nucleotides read TGTGCCAGTAGTACCGGGACAGTGAACACTGAAGCTTTCTTT.